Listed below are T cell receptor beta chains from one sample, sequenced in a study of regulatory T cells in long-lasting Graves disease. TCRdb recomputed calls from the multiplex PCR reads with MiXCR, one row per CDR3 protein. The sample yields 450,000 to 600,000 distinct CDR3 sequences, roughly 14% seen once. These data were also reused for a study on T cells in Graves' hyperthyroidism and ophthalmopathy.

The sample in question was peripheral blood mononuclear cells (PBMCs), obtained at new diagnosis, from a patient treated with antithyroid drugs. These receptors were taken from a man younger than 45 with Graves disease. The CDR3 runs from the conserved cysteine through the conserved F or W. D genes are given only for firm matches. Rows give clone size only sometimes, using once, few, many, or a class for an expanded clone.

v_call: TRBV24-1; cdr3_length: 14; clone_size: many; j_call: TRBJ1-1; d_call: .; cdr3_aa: CATSDLWRHSGAFF; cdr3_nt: TGTGCCACCAGTGATTTGTGGCGGCACTCTGGGGCTTTCTTT
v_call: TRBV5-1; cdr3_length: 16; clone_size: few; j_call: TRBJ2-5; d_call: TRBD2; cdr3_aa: CASSLVLAGSQETQYF; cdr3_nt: TGCGCCAGCAGCTTGGTACTAGCGGGGAGCCAAGAGACCCAGTACTTC
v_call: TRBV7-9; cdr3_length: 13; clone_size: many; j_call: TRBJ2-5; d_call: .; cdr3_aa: CAGSGVRRETQYF; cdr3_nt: TGTGCCGGTTCAGGGGTTCGGCGAGAGACCCAGTACTTC
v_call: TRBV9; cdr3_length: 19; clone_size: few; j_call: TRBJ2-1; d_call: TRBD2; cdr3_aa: CASSVGGSSGSRFYNEQFF; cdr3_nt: TGTGCCAGCAGCGTAGGGGGGTCTAGCGGGAGTCGATTCTACAATGAGCAGTTCTTC
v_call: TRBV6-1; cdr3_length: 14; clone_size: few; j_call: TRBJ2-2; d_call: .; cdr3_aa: CASGKTLNTGELFF; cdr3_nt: TGTGCCAGCGGAAAGACTTTGAACACCGGGGAGCTGTTTTTT
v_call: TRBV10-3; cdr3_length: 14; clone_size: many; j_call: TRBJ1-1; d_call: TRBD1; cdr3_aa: CAIAPQGGNTEAFF; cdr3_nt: TGTGCCATCGCTCCCCAGGGGGGGAACACTGAAGCTTTCTTT
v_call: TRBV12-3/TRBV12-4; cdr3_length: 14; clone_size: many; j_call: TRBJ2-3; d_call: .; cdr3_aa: CASSQGQVTDTQYF; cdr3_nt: TGTGCCAGCAGTCAGGGGCAGGTCACAGATACGCAGTATTTT
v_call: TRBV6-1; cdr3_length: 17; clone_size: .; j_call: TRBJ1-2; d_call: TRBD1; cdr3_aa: CASSEAHRTGLGYGYTF; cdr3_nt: TGTGCCAGCAGTGAAGCGCATCGGACAGGGTTGGGCTATGGCTACACCTTC
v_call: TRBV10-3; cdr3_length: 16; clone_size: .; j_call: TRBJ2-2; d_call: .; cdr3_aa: CAISEAGQMNTGELFF; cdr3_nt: TGTGCCATCAGTGAGGCAGGACAGATGAACACCGGGGAGCTGTTTTTT
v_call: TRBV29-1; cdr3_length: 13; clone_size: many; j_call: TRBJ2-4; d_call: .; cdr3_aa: CSVERDSQRIQYF; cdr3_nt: TGCAGCGTTGAGCGGGACTCCCAGCGCATTCAGTACTTC
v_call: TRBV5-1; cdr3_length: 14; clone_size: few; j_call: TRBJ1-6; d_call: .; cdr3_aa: CASSLGETNSPLHF; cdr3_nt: TGCGCCAGCAGCTTGGGTGAGACGAATTCACCCCTCCACTTT
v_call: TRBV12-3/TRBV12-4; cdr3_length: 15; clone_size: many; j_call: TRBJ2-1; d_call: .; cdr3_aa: CASSLAAKGSNEQFF; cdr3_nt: TGTGCCAGCAGCTTAGCGGCTAAAGGCTCCAATGAGCAGTTCTTC
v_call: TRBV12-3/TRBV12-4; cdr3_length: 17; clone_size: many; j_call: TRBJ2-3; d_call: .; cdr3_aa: CASSPTLLWGHTDTQYF; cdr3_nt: TGTGCCAGCAGTCCGACCTTGCTCTGGGGCCACACAGATACGCAGTATTTT
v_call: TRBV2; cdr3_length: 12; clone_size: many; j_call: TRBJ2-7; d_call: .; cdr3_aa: CASLEKSYEQYF; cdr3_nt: TGTGCCAGCCTTGAGAAATCCTACGAGCAGTACTTC
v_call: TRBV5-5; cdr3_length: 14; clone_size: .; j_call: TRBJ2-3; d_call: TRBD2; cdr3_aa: CASSPGTIPLPQYF; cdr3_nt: TGTGCCAGCAGCCCGGGGACTATCCCCCTTCCGCAGTATTTT